The entry below describes one T cell receptor (beta chain). Its antigen is unknown. The length of the CDR3 is 15 residues. Germline CDR1 is MNHNY and CDR2 is SVGAGI (reference sequence). With 0 bases removed from V and 4 bases from J, the gap between germline ends came to 12 bases. The data originate from a study of long-term antiretroviral therapy in people with HIV. Findings and limits, study-wide: Repertoires in HIV (unlike those of controls) had narrower CDR3 length ranges. The study found that diversity rose after ART but stayed below transplant donor controls.

Donors needed at least one pre-ART PBMC sample plus at least two post-ART samples. In the United States, treatment was given to all participants with HIV. Samples were assayed with immunoSEQ v3.0 at survey level. TCRdb's table, derived via immunoSEQ multiplex PCR, lists solely in-frame clones and lacks some. In the table there are about 16,000 clones, around 80% of which are singletons. This TCR came from a man aged 40-55 years with HIV. The sample here was unsorted PBMCs, taken 2.1 years after starting antiretroviral therapy. The chain carries TRBV6-6 and TRBJ1-1; D call uncertain. CDR3: CASSYSILLGTEAFF. CDR3 DNA: TGTGCCAGCAGTTACTCGATACTACTGGGCACTGAAGCTTTCTTT.